The 24 T cell receptor beta chains below come from one sample, sequenced in a study of T cell repertoires in cytomegalovirus infection (dated by TCRdb to 2018 to 2020). Sequencing relied on an Illumina HiSeq 1500. TCRdb reanalyzed the raw reads on its own, using fastp at Q25 for trimming and MiXCR for clone calling, and kept in-frame beta chains. Here each entry gathers all rows of one CDR3 protein and keeps the most common genes and DNA. This sample gives around 430,000 distinct CDR3 sequences in total; roughly 46% of them show up just once. The top ten clonotypes cover about two fifths of the sample. In light of the paper, this sample's treatment or condition label describes: in vitro stimulation with specific CMV peptide epitopes to enrich CMV-specific T cells. These TCRs are of unknown antigen specificity. Sequenced material: cultured PBMCs, taken from culture after CMV antigen stimulation. These receptors were taken from a human donor in good health (CMV status not recorded). Some clones in this sample may be carry-over from other donors' samples.

J is TRBJ2-3 and V is TRBV19; D is ambiguous. Trimming removed 4 bases from V and 5 bases from J, with 16 bases in between. The CDR3 runs 15 residues. From germline, CDR1 is LNHDA and CDR2 SQIVND (reference sequence). The CDR3 DNA reads as TGTGCCAGTAGTACCCGAGTCTGGGGTGGAGATACGCAGTATTTT. Translation: CASSTRVWGGDTQYF.

This clonotype has a handful of counts. V and J are TRBV6-6 and TRBJ2-2; D perhaps matches TRBD2 (7 bases). V was pared by 8 bases and J by 6 bases, with 19 bases between. Per the germline V gene, CDR1 is MNHNY and CDR2 is SVGAGI (reference sequence). This CDR3 contains 15 residues. For the CDR3, the DNA is TGTGCCAGCCGCCCGCAGCGGGGACACTCCGGGGAGCTGTTTTTT. Translated: CASRPQRGHSGELFF.

This clonotype was seen many times. V and J are TRBV11-3 and TRBJ2-1; D remains ambiguous. The CDR3 loop spans 12 amino acids. Trimming took off 4 bases at V and 5 bases at J, with 6 bases between the two ends. CDR1 and CDR2 from the germline V gene are SGHNT and YENEEA. The CDR3 loop is CASSSWNNEQFF. The CDR3 DNA follows: TGTGCCAGCAGCTCGTGGAACAATGAGCAGTTCTTC.

J is TRBJ2-5 and V is TRBV3-1; possibly TRBD2 for D (5 bases). V lost 3 bases and J 2 bases, leaving 13 bases between the germline ends. The CDR3 runs 15 residues. Germline V gene data show CDR1 as LGHDT and CDR2 as YNNKEL (reference sequence). The CDR3 sequence: CASSHLRTLQETQYF. CDR3 nucleotides: TGTGCCAGCAGCCACCTCCGGACTTTGCAAGAGACCCAGTACTTC.

This sequence joins TRBV6-2 or TRBV6-3 and TRBJ2-2; the D gene could be TRBD1 or TRBD2 (5 bases each). CDR1 MNHEY and CDR2 SVGEGT come from the germline V gene. CDR3 length: 14 residues. Between the trimmed V and J ends, which lost 6 bases and 1 base, there was a span of 9 bases. CDR3 region: CASRRDGNTGELFF. The CDR3 bases are TGTGCCAGCAGAAGGGACGGGAACACCGGGGAGCTGTTTTTT.

The chain combines TRBV7-8 with TRBJ2-1, with 8 bases lining up with TRBD1. Germline-derived CDR1 and CDR2 are SGHVS and FQNEAQ. This CDR3 is 17 amino acids long. With V trimmed by 1 base and J by 10 bases, 15 bases remained unmatched. The DNA of the CDR3 is TGTGCCAGCAGCTTAGTGGGACAGGTTTTCACCCCCCTAGAGCAGTTCTTC. It yields the protein CASSLVGQVFTPLEQFF.

The chain joins TRBV7-9 to TRBJ2-3; TRBD1 is a possible D gene (6 bases). This CDR3 region has 16 residues. Germline V CDR1 and CDR2: SEHNR, FQNEAQ (reference sequence). V lost 5 bases to trimming and J lost 1 base, with 16 bases between them. This CDR3 reads CASSRARDTRTDTQYF. CDR3 sequence (DNA): TGTGCCAGCAGCAGAGCCCGGGACACCCGCACAGATACGCAGTATTTT. Full variable domain (remainder filled in from reference TRBV7-9 and TRBJ2-3): DTGVSQNPRHKITKRGQNVTFRCDPISEHNRLYWYRQTLGQGPEFLTYFQNEAQLEKSRLLSDRFSAERPKGSFSTLEIQRTEQGDSAMYLCASSRARDTRTDTQYFGPGTRLTVL.

In this sample, this clonotype turned up a few times. The rearrangement uses TRBV12-3 or TRBV12-4 and TRBJ1-3; 9 bases fit TRBD1. The CDR3 is made up of 15 amino acids. The trim removed 6 bases at V and 1 base at J, leaving 4 bases unmatched. The CDR3 protein is CASSWGQGSGNTIYF. The CDR3 DNA sequence: TGTGCCAGCAGCTGGGGACAGGGATCTGGAAACACCATATATTTT.

The chain uses TRBV7-2 and TRBJ2-5; D is uncertain. Trimming pared 3 bases from V and 1 base from J, leaving 6 bases between. The length of the CDR3 is 13 residues. In germline, CDR1 is SGHTA, CDR2 FQGNSA. The DNA for the CDR3 is TGTGCCAGCAGCTTCGGAATCCAAGAGACCCAGTACTTC. Translation: CASSFGIQETQYF.

The chain couples TRBV7-2 to TRBJ2-3; the match to TRBD1 covers 9 bases. Germline values: CDR1 SGHTA, CDR2 FQGNSA. The V segment lost 0 bases and the J segment 6 bases; nucleotides outside the gene matches: 4. This CDR3 is 15 amino acids long. CDR3 residues: CASSLAPDRGDTQYF. The DNA for the CDR3 is TGTGCCAGCAGCTTAGCTCCCGACAGGGGGGATACGCAGTATTTT.

CDR3 coding DNA: TGTGCCAGCAGTTTCGAGGTATCTGGAAACACCATATATTTT. Translation: CASSFEVSGNTIYF. The chain carries TRBV12-3 or TRBV12-4 and TRBJ1-3; D is unclear. V was trimmed by 3 bases and J by 1 base, leaving 7 bases between them. The CDR3 extends over 14 amino acids.

V usage is TRBV10-3 and J usage is TRBJ1-2; D is possibly TRBD1 (6 bases). CDR3 length: 14 amino acids. V was trimmed by 5 bases and J by 6 bases, leaving 16 bases between them. Looked up from germline, CDR1 is ENHRY and CDR2 is SYGVKD. For the CDR3, the DNA is TGTGCCATCAGTTCGCGGACAGCTAGCGATGGCTACACCTTC. Protein sequence: CAISSRTASDGYTF.

The chain links TRBV7-9 to TRBJ2-1; tentative D call: TRBD1 (6 bases). With 5 bases removed from V and 10 bases from J, the gap between germline ends came to 18 bases. Germline CDR1 is SEHNR and CDR2 is FQNEAQ (reference sequence). The CDR3 is 14 residues long. The chain's CDR3 is CASSLGGSPREQFF. CDR3 nucleotide sequence: TGTGCCAGCAGCCTAGGGGGATCCCCGAGGGAGCAGTTCTTC.

This clonotype occurred a few times. The genes are TRBV6-5 and TRBJ1-1, with 11 bases identical to TRBD1. This CDR3 contains 15 residues. Germline CDR1 and CDR2: MNHEY and SVGAGI. Germline trimming cut 6 bases from V and 5 bases from J; bases unmatched to any gene: 8. The CDR3 is CASSQDRGLWTEAFF. CDR3 nucleotide sequence: TGTGCCAGCAGCCAGGACAGGGGGCTATGGACTGAAGCTTTCTTT.

The chain is built from TRBV18 and TRBJ2-7, with 8 nucleotides matching TRBD2. The V gene's germline CDR1 is KGHSH and CDR2 LQKENI. Unmatched junction bases numbered 13, after V lost 3 bases and J lost 6 bases. The CDR3 has 16 residues. The DNA of the CDR3 is TGTGCCAGCTCACCTCGAGGTAGCGGGGACATGGGCGAGCAGTACTTC. Its translation: CASSPRGSGDMGEQYF.

This clonotype was observed a handful of times. The V gene is TRBV7-2, the J gene TRBJ1-4, with a tentative D call TRBD1 (6 bases). The CDR3 contains 16 residues. Germline values: CDR1 SGHTA, CDR2 FQGNSA. Trimming removed 3 bases from V and 8 bases from J, with 19 bases in between. The DNA for the CDR3 is TGTGCCAGCAGCTTGCCACCGGGGGGCACGGGGGAAAAACTGTTTTTT. Amino acids: CASSLPPGGTGEKLFF. The full variable domain, its missing parts supplied by reference TRBV7-2 and TRBJ1-4, is GAGVSQSPSNKVTEKGKDVELRCDPISGHTALYWYRQSLGQGLEFLIYFQGNSAPDKSGLPSDRFSAERTGGSVSTLTIQRTQQEDSAVYLCASSLPPGGTGEKLFFGSGTQLSVL.

The V call is TRBV6-2 or TRBV6-3, the J call TRBJ1-6, with D possibly TRBD1 on 5 matching bases. This CDR3 contains 17 residues. Looked up from germline, CDR1 is MNHEY and CDR2 is SVGEGT. V dropped 5 bases and J dropped 0 bases, with 14 bases sitting between them. CDR3 sequence: CASSAGTASSYNSPLHF. The CDR3 nucleotides read TGTGCCAGCAGTGCCGGGACGGCGAGCTCCTATAATTCACCCCTCCACTTT.

The V and J genes are TRBV7-2 and TRBJ1-3; the D gene is possibly TRBD1 (6 bases). Trimming removed 1 base from V and 0 bases from J, with 13 bases in between. Germline-derived CDR1 and CDR2 are SGHTA and FQGNSA. The CDR3 runs to 17 residues. CDR3 nucleotide sequence: TGTGCCAGCAGCTTAGGTAGCTGGGACATCTCTGGAAACACCATATATTTT. Its translation: CASSLGSWDISGNTIYF.

The V and J genes are TRBV7-4 and TRBJ1-4; 9 positions agree with TRBD1. V lost 5 bases to trimming and J lost 6 bases; unmatched junction nucleotides: 10. Germline CDR1 reads SGHVT; CDR2 reads SQSDAQ. CDR3 length equals 16 residues. The CDR3: CASSPRSGTGHEKLFF. In DNA form, the CDR3 reads TGTGCCAGCAGCCCCCGTTCCGGGACAGGGCATGAAAAACTGTTTTTT.

This clonotype was picked up a small number of times. Here the CDR3 reads CASKGPFPGDSANYGYTF. The DNA of the CDR3 is TGTGCCAGTAAGGGCCCCTTCCCGGGAGACAGTGCGAACTATGGCTACACCTTC. The chain links TRBV19 to TRBJ1-2, with D possibly being TRBD1 (5 bases). Trimming shortened V by 7 bases and J by 2 bases, and 26 bases separated the two germline ends. Germline loops: CDR1 LNHDA, CDR2 SQIVND (reference sequence). CDR3 length: 18 residues.

This clonotype was picked up a small number of times. V gene TRBV6-1 combines with J gene TRBJ1-2, with unresolved D. Trimming cost V 7 bases and J 1 base, with 7 bases left between them. Per germline, CDR1 MNHNS and CDR2 SASEGT. The length of the CDR3 is 12 residues. Here the CDR3 reads CASTNLNYGYTF. CDR3 nucleotide sequence: TGTGCCAGCACGAACCTTAACTATGGCTACACCTTC.

The J gene is TRBJ1-1, the V gene TRBV4-3; possibly TRBD1 for D (6 bases). The CDR3 contains 17 residues. The V end was cut by 1 base, the J end by 3 bases, with 18 bases between. Germline values: CDR1 LGHNA, CDR2 YSLEER. The CDR3 loop reads CASSQGGRGPHYTEAFF. The CDR3 region has the DNA TGCGCCAGCAGCCAAGGGGGACGGGGGCCCCATTACACTGAAGCTTTCTTT.

This sequence joins TRBV7-2 and TRBJ1-2, with no clear D. The CDR3 consists of 13 residues. V was trimmed by 6 bases and J by 4 bases, leaving 12 bases between them. Germline CDR1 SGHTA, CDR2 FQGNSA. This chain's CDR3 is CASSLQSVYGYTF. In nucleotides, the CDR3 is TGTGCCAGCAGTCTTCAGAGCGTCTATGGCTACACCTTC.

J is TRBJ2-7 and V is TRBV6-6; tentatively, D is TRBD2 (6 bases). The CDR3 is 17 amino acids. V was trimmed by 2 bases and J by 0 bases, leaving 17 bases between them. Per germline, CDR1 MNHNY and CDR2 SVGAGI (reference sequence). The CDR3 loop reads CASSYESRGPSSYEQYF. CDR3 nucleotide sequence: TGTGCCAGCAGTTACGAATCGCGGGGCCCCAGCTCCTACGAGCAGTACTTC.